The T cell receptor beta chain under discussion was sequenced for a study of neurological immune-mediated disorders. CDR1 is DFQATT, CDR2 SNEGSKA, per germline (reference sequence). The CDR3 spans 15 residues. Unmatched junction bases numbered 6, after V lost 0 bases and J lost 3 bases. This clonotype showed up many times. The output of every sequencing run exceeded 170 million TCR-beta sequences, derived from 15-18 subjects. Each CDR3 protein is one row after TCRdb ran MiXCR on the 5' RACE reads. Of approximately 77,000 distinct CDR3 sequences listed, around a tenth were seen once; the top ten hold about 1.7%. The study used blood bank volunteers in Maryland, USA, as healthy controls. The starting material, 2 million PBMCs stored at -80 C, gave rise to the unsorted libraries.

The sequencing input was PBMCs. The clonotype originates from a man over 45 in good health. This rearrangement joins TRBV20-1 to TRBJ2-7; TRBD1 agrees at 9 bases. The CDR3 bases are TGCAGTGCTAGAGATTACCGGGACAGGGTCTACGAGCAGTACTTC. It translates to CSARDYRDRVYEQYF.